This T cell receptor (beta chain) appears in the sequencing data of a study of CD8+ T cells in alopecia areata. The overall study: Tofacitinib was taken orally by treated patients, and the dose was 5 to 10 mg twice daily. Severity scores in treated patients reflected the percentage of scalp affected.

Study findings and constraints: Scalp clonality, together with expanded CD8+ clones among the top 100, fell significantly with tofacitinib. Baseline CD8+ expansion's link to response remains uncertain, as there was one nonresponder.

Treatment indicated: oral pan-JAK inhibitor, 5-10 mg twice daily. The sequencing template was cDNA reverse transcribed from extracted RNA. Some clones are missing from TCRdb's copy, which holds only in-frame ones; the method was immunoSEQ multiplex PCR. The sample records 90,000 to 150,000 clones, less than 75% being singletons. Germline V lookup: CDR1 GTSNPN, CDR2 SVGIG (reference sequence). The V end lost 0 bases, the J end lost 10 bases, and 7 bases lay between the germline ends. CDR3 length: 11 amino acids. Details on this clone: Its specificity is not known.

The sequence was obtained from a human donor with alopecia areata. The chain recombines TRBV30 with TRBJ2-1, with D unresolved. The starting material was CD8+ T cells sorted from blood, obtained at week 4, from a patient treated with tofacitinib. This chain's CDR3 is CAWSVTREQFF. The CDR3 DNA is TGTGCCTGGAGTGTGACAAGGGAGCAGTTCTTC.